This TCR beta chain originates from a study of T cell changes during pregnancy in multiple sclerosis. The CDR3 runs 15 residues. CDR1 and CDR2 from the germline V gene are SGHRS and YFSETQ. V lost 6 bases and J lost 5; bases outside the gene matches: 13. Produced via immunoSEQ multiplex PCR; TCRdb's table is partial and in-frame only. Of approximately 50,000 clones detected, 90% to 95% appear once; the ten largest clones hold roughly 0.4%. This TCR was sampled from a female donor with multiple sclerosis, enrolled in a pregnancy study. Sample: CD4+ T cells from peripheral blood mononuclear cells, taken after pregnancy. The chain has TRBV5-1 and TRBJ2-5; 7 bases agree with TRBD2. The DNA for the CDR3 is TGCGCCAGCACAGCGGCGGGAGAGGTGGTGGAGACCCAGTACTTC. Protein: CASTAAGEVVETQYF.